These T cell receptor beta chains were read from a single sample in a study of blood T cell repertoires in COVID-19. Using immunoSEQ multiplex PCR, the repertoire was profiled, and TCRdb retains in-frame clones only, with some absent. The table lists about 260,000 clones, 75% to 90% of them singletons. The sequenced material came from peripheral blood. The receptor source for this set is a middle-aged woman who had recovered from COVID-19. Each CDR3 is given without its conserved first and last residue.

cdr3_length: 13; j_call: TRBJ2-5; v_call: TRBV5-1; cdr3_aa: ASAQTSGLRGTQY
cdr3_length: 11; j_call: TRBJ1-6; v_call: TRBV11-2; cdr3_aa: ASSSSRSSPLH
cdr3_length: 11; j_call: TRBJ1-2; v_call: TRBV12-3/TRBV12-4; cdr3_aa: ASSPGTAYGYT
cdr3_length: 12; j_call: TRBJ1-2; v_call: TRBV9; cdr3_aa: ASSIQGFGYGYT
cdr3_length: 11; j_call: TRBJ1-3; v_call: TRBV30; cdr3_aa: AWDRVDGNTIY
cdr3_length: 12; j_call: TRBJ1-1; v_call: TRBV5-1; cdr3_aa: ASSLGHPNTEAF
cdr3_length: 14; j_call: TRBJ1-3; v_call: TRBV6-1; cdr3_aa: ASSEARTGGRNTIY
cdr3_length: 13; j_call: TRBJ2-7; v_call: TRBV6-5; cdr3_aa: ASSYVAGGSYEQY
cdr3_length: 13; j_call: TRBJ2-7; v_call: TRBV5-1; cdr3_aa: ASSPAGMGGLEQY
cdr3_length: 11; j_call: TRBJ2-1; v_call: TRBV30; cdr3_aa: AWSEDWSNEQF
cdr3_length: 13; j_call: TRBJ2-1; v_call: TRBV5-4; cdr3_aa: ASSLAMSSYNEQF
cdr3_length: 11; j_call: TRBJ2-7; v_call: TRBV27; cdr3_aa: ASSSTGAYEQY
cdr3_length: 13; j_call: TRBJ1-2; v_call: TRBV4-2; cdr3_aa: ASSQDLPAGVGYT
cdr3_length: 14; j_call: TRBJ2-5; v_call: TRBV11-2; cdr3_aa: ASSPTRSGAGETQY
cdr3_length: 11; j_call: TRBJ1-1; v_call: TRBV27; cdr3_aa: ASSFRGNTEAF
cdr3_length: 11; j_call: TRBJ1-4; v_call: TRBV30; cdr3_aa: AWSGRYNEKLF
cdr3_length: 11; j_call: TRBJ1-3; v_call: TRBV2; cdr3_aa: ASSSSSGNTIY
cdr3_length: 11; j_call: TRBJ2-5; v_call: TRBV18; cdr3_aa: ASSRTAQETQY
cdr3_length: 11; j_call: TRBJ1-5; v_call: TRBV5-1; cdr3_aa: ASSVGVNQPQH
cdr3_length: 15; j_call: TRBJ2-1; v_call: TRBV29-1; cdr3_aa: SVQHPNWRGGVYEQF